The clone carrying this TCR beta chain was observed a few times. Amplification of the TCR beta CDR3 regions used RNA transcripts (as template). The authors performed first-round RT-PCR with HTBI primers and then a second-round multiplex PCR. TCRdb ran MiXCR on the multiplex PCR reads and lists one entry per CDR3 protein. In the table there are approximately 480,000 distinct CDR3 sequences, around an eighth of which are singletons. The source of the sample is a study of Graves' ophthalmopathy and Graves' hyperthyroidism. Germline assignment: CDR1 LNHDA and CDR2 SQIVND (reference sequence). This CDR3 region has 13 residues. The V end was cut by 5 bases, the J end by 5 bases, with 12 bases between.

Sequenced input: blood. The TCR originated in a woman in her twenties or thirties with Graves' ophthalmopathy. This chain uses TRBV19 with TRBJ1-1, with D perhaps TRBD1 (5 bases). The CDR3 sequence is CASSGYGGTEAFF. The CDR3 DNA reads as TGTGCCAGTAGTGGATATGGGGGAACTGAAGCTTTCTTT.